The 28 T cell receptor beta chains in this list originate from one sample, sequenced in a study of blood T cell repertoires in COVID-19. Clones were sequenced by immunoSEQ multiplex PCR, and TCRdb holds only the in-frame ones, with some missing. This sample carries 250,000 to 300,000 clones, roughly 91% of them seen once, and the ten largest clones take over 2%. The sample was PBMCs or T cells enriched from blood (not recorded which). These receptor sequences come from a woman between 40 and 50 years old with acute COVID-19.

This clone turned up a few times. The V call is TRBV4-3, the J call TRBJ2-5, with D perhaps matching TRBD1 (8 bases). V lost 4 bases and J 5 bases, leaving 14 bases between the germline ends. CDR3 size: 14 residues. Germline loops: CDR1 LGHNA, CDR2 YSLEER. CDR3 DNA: TGCGCCAGCAGCCCTGGACAGGGAGGGGAGACCCAGTACTTC. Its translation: CASSPGQGGETQYF.

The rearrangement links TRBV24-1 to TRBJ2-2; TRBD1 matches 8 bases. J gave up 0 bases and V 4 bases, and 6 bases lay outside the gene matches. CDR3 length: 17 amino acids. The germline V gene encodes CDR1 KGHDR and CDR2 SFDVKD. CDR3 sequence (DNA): TGTGCCACCAGTGAGTGGGGGACAGGCTCGAACACCGGGGAGCTGTTTTTT. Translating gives CATSEWGTGSNTGELFF.

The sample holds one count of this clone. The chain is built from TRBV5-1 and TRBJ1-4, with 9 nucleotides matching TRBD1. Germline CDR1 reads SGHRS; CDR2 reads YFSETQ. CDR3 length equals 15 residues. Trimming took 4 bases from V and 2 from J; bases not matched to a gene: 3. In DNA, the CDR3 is TGCGCCAGCAGCCCAGGGACAGGGACTAATGAAAAACTGTTTTTT. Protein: CASSPGTGTNEKLFF.

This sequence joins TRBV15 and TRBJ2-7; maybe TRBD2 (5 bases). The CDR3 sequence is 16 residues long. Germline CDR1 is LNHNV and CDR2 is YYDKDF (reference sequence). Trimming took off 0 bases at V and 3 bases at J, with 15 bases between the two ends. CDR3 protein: CATSRDVQAGYYEQYF. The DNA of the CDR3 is TGTGCCACCAGCAGAGATGTCCAGGCGGGTTACTACGAGCAGTACTTC.

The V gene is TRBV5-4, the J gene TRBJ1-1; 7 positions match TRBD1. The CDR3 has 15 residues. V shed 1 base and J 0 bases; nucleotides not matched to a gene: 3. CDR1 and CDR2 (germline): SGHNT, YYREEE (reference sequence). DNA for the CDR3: TGTGCCAGCAGCTTGAAGACAGGGATGAACACTGAAGCTTTCTTT. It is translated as CASSLKTGMNTEAFF.

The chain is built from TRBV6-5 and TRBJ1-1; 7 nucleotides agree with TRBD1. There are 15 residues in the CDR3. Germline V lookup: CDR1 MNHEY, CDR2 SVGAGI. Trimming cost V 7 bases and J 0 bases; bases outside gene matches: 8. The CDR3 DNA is TGTGCCAGCACCTTGGACAGGTTCGTGAACACTGAAGCTTTCTTT. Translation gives CASTLDRFVNTEAFF.

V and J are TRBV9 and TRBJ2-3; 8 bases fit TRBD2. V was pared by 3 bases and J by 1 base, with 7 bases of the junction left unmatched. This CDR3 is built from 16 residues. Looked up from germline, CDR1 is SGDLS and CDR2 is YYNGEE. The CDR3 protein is CASSAPYSGGTDTQYF. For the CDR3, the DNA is TGTGCCAGCAGCGCGCCTTATAGCGGGGGCACAGATACGCAGTATTTT.

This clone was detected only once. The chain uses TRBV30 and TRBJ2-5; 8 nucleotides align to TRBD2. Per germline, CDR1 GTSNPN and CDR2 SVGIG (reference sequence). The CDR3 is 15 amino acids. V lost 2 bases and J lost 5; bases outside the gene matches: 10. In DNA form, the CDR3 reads TGTGCCTGGAGTCCCCCCGGGGGGGCGGGTGAGACCCAGTACTTC. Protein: CAWSPPGGAGETQYF.

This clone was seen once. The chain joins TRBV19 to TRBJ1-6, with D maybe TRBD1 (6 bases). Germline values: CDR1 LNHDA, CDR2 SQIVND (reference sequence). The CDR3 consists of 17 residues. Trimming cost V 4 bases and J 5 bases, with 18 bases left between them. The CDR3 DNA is TGTGCCAGTAGTACTCCCCCCGGGACATTTAATAATTCACCCCTCCACTTT. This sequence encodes CASSTPPGTFNNSPLHF.

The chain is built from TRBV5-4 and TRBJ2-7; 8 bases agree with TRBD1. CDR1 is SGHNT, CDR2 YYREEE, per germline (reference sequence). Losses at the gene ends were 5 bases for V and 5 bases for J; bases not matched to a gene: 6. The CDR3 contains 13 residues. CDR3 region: CASSIQGVNEQYF. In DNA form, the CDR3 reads TGTGCCAGCAGTATACAGGGGGTCAACGAGCAGTACTTC. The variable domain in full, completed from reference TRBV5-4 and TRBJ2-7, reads ETGVTQSPTHLIKTRGQQVTLRCSSQSGHNTVSWYQQALGQGPQFIFQYYREEENGRGNFPPRFSGLQFPNYSSELNVNALELDDSALYLCASSIQGVNEQYFGPGTRLTVT.

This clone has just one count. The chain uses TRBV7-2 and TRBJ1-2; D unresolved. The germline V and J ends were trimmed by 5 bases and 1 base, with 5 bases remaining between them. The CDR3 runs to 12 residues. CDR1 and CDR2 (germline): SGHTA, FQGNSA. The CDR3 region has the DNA TGTGCCAGCAGCATCATTAACTATGGCTACACCTTC. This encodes CASSIINYGYTF.

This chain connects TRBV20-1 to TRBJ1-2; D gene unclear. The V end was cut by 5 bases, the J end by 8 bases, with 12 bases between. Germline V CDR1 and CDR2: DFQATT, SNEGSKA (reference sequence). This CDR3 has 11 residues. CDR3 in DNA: TGCAGTGCTCTCGGGGTGCGGGGCTACACCTTC. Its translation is CSALGVRGYTF.

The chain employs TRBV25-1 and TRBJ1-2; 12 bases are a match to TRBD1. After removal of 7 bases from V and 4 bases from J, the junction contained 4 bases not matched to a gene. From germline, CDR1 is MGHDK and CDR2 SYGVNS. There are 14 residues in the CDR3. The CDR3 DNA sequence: TGTGCCAGCATTGGGACAGGGGGCGCCTATGGCTACACCTTC. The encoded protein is CASIGTGGAYGYTF.

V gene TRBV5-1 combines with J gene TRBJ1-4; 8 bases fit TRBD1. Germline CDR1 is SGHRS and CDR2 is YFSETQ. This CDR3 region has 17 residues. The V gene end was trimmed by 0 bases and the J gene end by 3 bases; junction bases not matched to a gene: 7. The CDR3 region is CASSLVPGGSSNEKLFF. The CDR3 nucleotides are TGCGCCAGCAGCTTGGTCCCAGGGGGCTCCTCTAATGAAAAACTGTTTTTT.

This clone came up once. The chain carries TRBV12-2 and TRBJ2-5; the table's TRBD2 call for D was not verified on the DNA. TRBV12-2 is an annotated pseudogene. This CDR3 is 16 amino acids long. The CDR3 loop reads CASRLALSGRAETQYF. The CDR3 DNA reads TGTGCAAGTCGCTTAGCGTTGAGCGGGAGGGCCGAGACCCAGTACTTC.

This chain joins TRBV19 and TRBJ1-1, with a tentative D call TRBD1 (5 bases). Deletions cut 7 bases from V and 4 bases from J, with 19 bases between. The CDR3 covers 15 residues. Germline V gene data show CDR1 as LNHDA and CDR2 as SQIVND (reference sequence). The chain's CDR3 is CASTLDGGVGTEAFF. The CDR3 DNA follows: TGTGCCAGTACCTTGGATGGAGGGGTAGGCACTGAAGCTTTCTTT.

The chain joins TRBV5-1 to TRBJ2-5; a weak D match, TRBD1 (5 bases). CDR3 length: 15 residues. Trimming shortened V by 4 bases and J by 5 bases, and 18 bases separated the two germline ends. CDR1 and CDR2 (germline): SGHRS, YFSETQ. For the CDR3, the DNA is TGCGCCAGCAGCGCCAACCAGGGTGGCGCGGAGACCCAGTACTTC. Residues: CASSANQGGAETQYF. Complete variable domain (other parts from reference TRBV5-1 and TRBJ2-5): KAGVTQTPRYLIKTRGQQVTLSCSPISGHRSVSWYQQTPGQGLQFLFEYFSETQRNKGNFPGRFSGRQFSNSRSEMNVSTLELGDSALYLCASSANQGGAETQYFGPGTRLLVL.

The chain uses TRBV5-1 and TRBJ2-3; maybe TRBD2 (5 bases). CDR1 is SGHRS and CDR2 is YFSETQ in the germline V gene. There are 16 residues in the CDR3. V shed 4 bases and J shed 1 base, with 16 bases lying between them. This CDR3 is CASSGGTSSRTDTQYF. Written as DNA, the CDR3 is TGCGCCAGCAGCGGAGGAACTTCTTCGCGCACAGATACGCAGTATTTT.

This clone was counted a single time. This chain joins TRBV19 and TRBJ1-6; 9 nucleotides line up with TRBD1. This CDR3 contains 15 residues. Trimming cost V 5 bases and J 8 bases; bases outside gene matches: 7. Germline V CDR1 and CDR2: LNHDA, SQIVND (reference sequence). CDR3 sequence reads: CASSETGGKYSPLHF. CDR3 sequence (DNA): TGTGCCAGTAGTGAAACAGGGGGCAAGTATTCACCCCTCCACTTT. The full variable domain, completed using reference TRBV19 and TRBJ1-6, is DGGITQSPKYLFRKEGQNVTLSCEQNLNHDAMYWYRQDPGQGLRLIYYSQIVNDFQKGDIAEGYSVSREKKESFPLTVTSAQKNPTAFYLCASSETGGKYSPLHFGNGTRLTVT.

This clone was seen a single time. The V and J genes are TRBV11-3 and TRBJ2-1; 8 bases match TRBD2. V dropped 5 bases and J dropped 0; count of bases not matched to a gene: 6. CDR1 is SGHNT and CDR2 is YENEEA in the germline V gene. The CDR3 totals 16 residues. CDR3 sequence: CASSRAGASSYNEQFF. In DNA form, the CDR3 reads TGTGCCAGCAGCAGAGCGGGAGCGAGCTCCTACAATGAGCAGTTCTTC.

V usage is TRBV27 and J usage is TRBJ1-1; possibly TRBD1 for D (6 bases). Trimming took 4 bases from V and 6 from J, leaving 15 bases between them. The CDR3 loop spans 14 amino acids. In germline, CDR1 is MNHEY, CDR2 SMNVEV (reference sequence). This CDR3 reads CASSSLGGAAEAFF. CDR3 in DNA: TGTGCCAGCAGTTCGTTGGGGGGGGCCGCTGAAGCTTTCTTT.

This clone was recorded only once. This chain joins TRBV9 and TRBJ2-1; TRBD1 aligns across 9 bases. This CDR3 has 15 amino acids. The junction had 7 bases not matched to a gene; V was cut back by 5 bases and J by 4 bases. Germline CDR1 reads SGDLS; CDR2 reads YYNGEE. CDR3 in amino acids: CASSKTGTGYNEQFF. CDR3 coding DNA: TGTGCCAGCAGTAAGACCGGGACAGGGTACAATGAGCAGTTCTTC.

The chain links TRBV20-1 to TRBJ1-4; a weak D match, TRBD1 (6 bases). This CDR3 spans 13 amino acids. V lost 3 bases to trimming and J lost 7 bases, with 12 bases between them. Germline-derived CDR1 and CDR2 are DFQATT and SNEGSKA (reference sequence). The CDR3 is CSASRGGGEKLFF. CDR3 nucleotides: TGCAGTGCTAGTCGGGGAGGGGGTGAAAAACTGTTTTTT.

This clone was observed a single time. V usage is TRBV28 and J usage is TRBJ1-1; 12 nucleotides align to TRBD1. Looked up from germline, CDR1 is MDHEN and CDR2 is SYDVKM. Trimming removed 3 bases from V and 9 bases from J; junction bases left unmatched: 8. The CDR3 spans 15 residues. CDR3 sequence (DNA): TGTGCCAGCAGTTTCCCCGGGACAGGGGGCGGGAAAGCTTTCTTT. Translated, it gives CASSFPGTGGGKAFF.

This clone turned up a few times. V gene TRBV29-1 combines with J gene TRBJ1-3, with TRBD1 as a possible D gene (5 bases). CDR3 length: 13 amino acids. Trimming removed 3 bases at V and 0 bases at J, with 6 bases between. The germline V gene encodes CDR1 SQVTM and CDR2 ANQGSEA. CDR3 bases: TGCAGCGTTGAGGGGGGCTCTGGAAACACCATATATTTT. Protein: CSVEGGSGNTIYF.

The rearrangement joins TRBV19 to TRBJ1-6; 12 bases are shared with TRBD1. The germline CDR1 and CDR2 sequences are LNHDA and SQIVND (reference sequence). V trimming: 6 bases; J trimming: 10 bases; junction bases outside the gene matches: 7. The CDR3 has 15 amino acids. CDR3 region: CASRGAGTGGSPLHF. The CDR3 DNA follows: TGTGCCAGTAGAGGGGCCGGGACAGGGGGCTCACCCCTCCACTTT. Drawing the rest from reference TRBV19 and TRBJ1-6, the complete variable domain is DGGITQSPKYLFRKEGQNVTLSCEQNLNHDAMYWYRQDPGQGLRLIYYSQIVNDFQKGDIAEGYSVSREKKESFPLTVTSAQKNPTAFYLCASRGAGTGGSPLHFGNGTRLTVT.

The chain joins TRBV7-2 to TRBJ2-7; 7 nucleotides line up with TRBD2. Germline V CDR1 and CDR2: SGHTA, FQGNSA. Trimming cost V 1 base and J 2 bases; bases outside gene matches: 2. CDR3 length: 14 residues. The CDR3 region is CASSLVGGAYEQYF. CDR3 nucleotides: TGTGCCAGCAGCTTAGTGGGGGGGGCCTACGAGCAGTACTTC.

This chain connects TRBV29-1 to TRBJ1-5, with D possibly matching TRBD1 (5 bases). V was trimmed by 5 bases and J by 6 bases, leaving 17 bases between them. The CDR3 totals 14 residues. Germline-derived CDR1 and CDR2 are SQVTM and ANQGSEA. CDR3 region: CSVSHQGFGQPQHF. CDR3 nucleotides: TGCAGCGTTTCGCACCAGGGTTTCGGTCAGCCCCAGCATTTT.